Listed below are T cell receptor beta chains from one sample, sequenced in a study of OX40 agonist ivuxolimab in advanced cancers. TCRdb keeps only in-frame clones here, not all; method: immunoSEQ multiplex PCR. The table lists tens of thousands of clones, roughly 89% of them singletons, with 2.8% in the top ten. The sample in question was CD4+ or CD8+ T cells sorted from blood, obtained in a trial of the OX40 agonist ivuxolimab. The source is an adult with an advanced solid tumor such as melanoma, head and neck, liver or kidney cancer. Each CDR3 is given with its conserved first and last residue. Each record gives: J gene, D gene, clone size, V gene, CDR3 protein, CDR3 DNA. The D gene is left open where the match is weak. Size tells how often a clone was seen (once, few, many) or the class of an expanded clone, and some rows leave it out.

>TRBJ2-1|NA|NA|TRBV5-1
CASSLSGINEQFF
TGCGCCAGCAGCTTGTCAGGAATCAATGAGCAGTTCTTC
>TRBJ2-3|NA|NA|TRBV27
CASSLHESDTQYF
TGTGCCAGCAGTTTACATGAGTCAGATACGCAGTATTTT
>TRBJ1-6|TRBD1|NA|TRBV6-1
CASSATGTGGGNSPLHF
TGTGCCAGCAGTGCCACCGGGACAGGGGGCGGAAATTCACCCCTCCACTTT
>TRBJ2-1|NA|NA|TRBV11-1
CASSPATYNEQFF
TGTGCCAGCAGCCCTGCGACCTACAATGAGCAGTTCTTC
>TRBJ2-3|TRBD2|NA|TRBV30
CAWSVGGRDVDTQYF
TGTGCCTGGAGTGTCGGCGGGAGGGACGTAGATACGCAGTATTTT
>TRBJ1-1|TRBD1|NA|TRBV18
CASSIQTGVNTEAFF
TGTGCCAGCTCAATTCAGACAGGGGTGAACACTGAAGCTTTCTTT
>TRBJ1-5|NA|once|TRBV2
CASSEGFYQPQHF
TGTGCCAGCAGTGAAGGGTTTTACCAGCCCCAGCATTTT
>TRBJ1-5|NA|NA|TRBV18
CASSPTGSSQPQHF
TGTGCCAGCTCACCCACGGGGAGTAGTCAGCCCCAGCATTTT
>TRBJ2-1|NA|NA|TRBV5-1
CASSSSPDPGNEQFF
TGCGCCAGCAGCTCAAGTCCGGACCCGGGGAATGAGCAGTTCTTC
>TRBJ2-2|NA|NA|TRBV5-1
CASSWNGGTGELFF
TGCGCCAGCAGCTGGAATGGCGGGACCGGGGAGCTGTTTTTT
>TRBJ2-7|NA|NA|TRBV30
CAYLGPGLDEQYF
TGTGCGTATCTTGGACCGGGGCTCGATGAGCAGTACTTC
>TRBJ2-3|TRBD2|NA|TRBV10-3
CAISESLAVQGDTQYF
TGTGCCATCAGTGAGTCACTAGCGGTCCAGGGGGATACGCAGTATTTT
>TRBJ2-7|NA|NA|TRBV30
CAWSSPPSWGRQYF
TGTGCCTGGAGTTCTCCGCCATCCTGGGGGAGGCAGTACTTC
>TRBJ2-7|TRBD2|NA|TRBV28
CASSNPGLSYEQYF
TGTGCCAGCAGCAATCCGGGACTATCCTACGAGCAGTACTTC
>TRBJ1-5|NA|NA|TRBV19
CASSEQGNQPQHF
TGTGCCAGTAGTGAGCAGGGTAATCAGCCCCAGCATTTT
>TRBJ1-5|TRBD1|NA|TRBV19
CASRLRSTGLSNQPQHF
TGTGCCAGTAGGCTTCGATCGACAGGGCTAAGCAATCAGCCCCAGCATTTT
>TRBJ2-1|TRBD1|NA|TRBV7-6
CASSTKRQGSSYNEQFF
TGTGCCAGCAGCACAAAGAGACAGGGGAGCTCCTACAATGAGCAGTTCTTC
>TRBJ2-1|NA|NA|TRBV7-9
CASSLLAENEQFF
TGTGCCAGCAGCTTACTTGCGGAGAATGAGCAGTTCTTC
>TRBJ1-1|TRBD1|NA|TRBV28
CASSPIQGTLTEAFF
TGTGCCAGCAGTCCAATACAGGGGACACTCACTGAAGCTTTCTTT
>TRBJ1-3|NA|NA|TRBV19
CASSWTGNTIYF
TGTGCCAGTAGCTGGACGGGAAACACCATATATTTT
>TRBJ2-7|TRBD2|NA|TRBV19
CASSPAREEDKQYF
TGTGCCAGTAGCCCGGCGCGGGAGGAGGATAAGCAGTACTTC
>TRBJ2-3|TRBD1|NA|TRBV29-1
CSANRGTEDTQYF
TGCAGCGCAAACAGGGGAACGGAAGATACGCAGTATTTT
>TRBJ2-7|NA|NA|TRBV19
CASTPSGVVTYEQYF
TGTGCCAGTACCCCATCAGGGGTCGTTACCTACGAGCAGTACTTC
>TRBJ2-5|TRBD2|NA|TRBV5-1
CASRTSGTQETQYF
TGCGCCAGCAGGACTAGCGGGACACAAGAGACCCAGTACTTC
>TRBJ1-5|NA|NA|TRBV19
CASKEQSNQPQHF
TGTGCCAGTAAGGAGCAGAGCAATCAGCCCCAGCATTTT
>TRBJ2-7|TRBD2|once|TRBV5-8
CASSFEELAEPYEQYF
TGTGCCAGCAGCTTTGAAGAACTAGCGGAGCCCTACGAGCAGTACTTC
>TRBJ2-1|NA|NA|TRBV4-2
CASSQDLRGYNEQFF
TGTGCCAGCAGCCAAGATCTCCGGGGGTACAATGAGCAGTTCTTC
>TRBJ2-7|TRBD2|NA|TRBV5-1
CASSPELGLGTYEQYF
TGCGCCAGCAGCCCCGAACTGGGACTAGGTACCTACGAGCAGTACTTC
>TRBJ1-2|NA|NA|TRBV10-3
CAISESTGRSIYGYTF
TGTGCCATCAGTGAGTCTACAGGGAGGAGTATCTATGGCTACACCTTC
>TRBJ2-7|TRBD2|NA|TRBV6-6
CASSPLETSGNYEQYF
TGTGCCAGCAGTCCTCTAGAGACTAGCGGGAACTACGAGCAGTACTTC
>TRBJ2-3|TRBD1|once|TRBV4-2
CASSQGNRGPDTQYF
TGTGCCAGCAGCCAGGGAAACAGGGGCCCAGATACGCAGTATTTT
>TRBJ1-1|NA|NA|TRBV21-1
CASIATGAGSTEAFF
TGTGCCAGCATCGCGACAGGGGCGGGTAGCACTGAAGCTTTCTTT
>TRBJ2-2|TRBD1|NA|TRBV6-1
CASRQGFTGELFF
TGTGCCAGTAGACAGGGTTTCACCGGGGAGCTGTTTTTT
>TRBJ2-1|NA|NA|TRBV10-1
CASSQRYSSYNEQFF
TGCGCCAGCAGCCAGCGGTATAGCTCCTACAATGAGCAGTTCTTC
>TRBJ2-1|NA|NA|TRBV10-3
CAISESGRTEQFF
TGTGCCATCAGTGAGTCGGGCCGGACTGAGCAGTTCTTC
>TRBJ2-1|TRBD1|NA|TRBV11-2
CASSVDRVSLYNEQFF
TGTGCCAGCAGCGTAGACAGGGTCTCTCTCTACAATGAGCAGTTCTTC